This T cell receptor (beta chain) comes out of a study of T cells in Graves' hyperthyroidism and ophthalmopathy. This clonotype has only one observation. This may be a read error, as it is one base from a much larger clone. What was amplified from RNA transcripts were TCR beta CDR3 regions. With the HTBI primer set, the TCR CDR3 went through a first round of RT-PCR. TCRdb ran MiXCR on the multiplex PCR reads and lists one entry per CDR3 protein. The sample lists 550,000 to 850,000 distinct CDR3 sequences; roughly 20% were seen once. Patients aged 18 to 65 with hyperthyroidism were newly diagnosed, with duration under 2 months. Fresh 10 ml peripheral blood yielded PBMCs. Input material: blood. The sequence was obtained from a woman in her forties or fifties with Graves' hyperthyroidism that later progressed to Graves' ophthalmopathy.

The CDR3 here is CAGSKTGTSEAFF. The CDR3 DNA follows: TGTGCCGGCAGCAAAACCGGGACGTCTGAAGCTTTCTTT. The chain has TRBV14 and TRBJ1-1, with TRBD1 as a possible D gene (5 bases). This CDR3 has 13 residues. Looked up from germline, CDR1 is SGHDN and CDR2 is FVKESK.